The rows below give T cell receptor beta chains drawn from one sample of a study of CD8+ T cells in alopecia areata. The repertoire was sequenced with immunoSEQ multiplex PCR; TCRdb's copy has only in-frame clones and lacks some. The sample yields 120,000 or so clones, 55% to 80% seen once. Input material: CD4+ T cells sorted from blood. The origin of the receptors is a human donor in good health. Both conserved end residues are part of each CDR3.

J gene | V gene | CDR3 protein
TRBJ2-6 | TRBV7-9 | CASSIPRNSGANVLTF
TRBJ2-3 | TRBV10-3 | CAISAGTSGGADTQYF
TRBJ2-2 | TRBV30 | CAWTLQGIGELFF
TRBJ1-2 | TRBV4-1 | CASSQTTAINYGYTF
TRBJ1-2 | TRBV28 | CASSLPQGIEGGYTF
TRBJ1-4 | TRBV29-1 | CSVGTGGGGEKLFF
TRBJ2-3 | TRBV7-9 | CASSLSGGPSTDTQYF
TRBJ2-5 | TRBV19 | CASSSTGDGATQYF
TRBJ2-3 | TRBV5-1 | CASKTGDTDTQYF
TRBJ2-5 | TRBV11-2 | CASSSRDRAFGTQYF
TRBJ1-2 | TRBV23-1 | CASLLALGYGYTF
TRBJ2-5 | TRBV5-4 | CASSSLVGPRLQETQYF
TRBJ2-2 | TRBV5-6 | CASSPDTASTGELFF
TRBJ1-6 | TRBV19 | CASSTWTGDSPLHF
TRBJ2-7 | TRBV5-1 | CASSFSSGGAGSYEQYF
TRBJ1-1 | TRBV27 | CASRGWTEAFF
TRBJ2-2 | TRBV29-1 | CSVEKGGTGELFF
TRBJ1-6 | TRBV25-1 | CASRRPNSPLHF
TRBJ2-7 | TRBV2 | CASIIPSGTALDVRYEQYF
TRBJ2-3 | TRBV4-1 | CASSQGRARGAPDTQYF
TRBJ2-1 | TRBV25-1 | CASRTSGGSYNEQFF
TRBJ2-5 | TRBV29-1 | CSAAGTPGRVQETQYF
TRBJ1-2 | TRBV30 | CAWSAGRIYGYTF
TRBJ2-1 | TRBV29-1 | CSVEAVRGYNEQFF
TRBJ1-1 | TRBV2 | CASSIGTEAFF
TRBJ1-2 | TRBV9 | CASSVVSGGYTF
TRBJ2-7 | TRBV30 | CAWSVKGAHEQYF
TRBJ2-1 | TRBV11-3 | CASSSGGAYNEQFF
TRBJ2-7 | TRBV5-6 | CASSLRGGYEQYF
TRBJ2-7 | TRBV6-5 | CASSRTTSGDYEQYF
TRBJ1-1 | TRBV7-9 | CASSLDRAGGTEAFF